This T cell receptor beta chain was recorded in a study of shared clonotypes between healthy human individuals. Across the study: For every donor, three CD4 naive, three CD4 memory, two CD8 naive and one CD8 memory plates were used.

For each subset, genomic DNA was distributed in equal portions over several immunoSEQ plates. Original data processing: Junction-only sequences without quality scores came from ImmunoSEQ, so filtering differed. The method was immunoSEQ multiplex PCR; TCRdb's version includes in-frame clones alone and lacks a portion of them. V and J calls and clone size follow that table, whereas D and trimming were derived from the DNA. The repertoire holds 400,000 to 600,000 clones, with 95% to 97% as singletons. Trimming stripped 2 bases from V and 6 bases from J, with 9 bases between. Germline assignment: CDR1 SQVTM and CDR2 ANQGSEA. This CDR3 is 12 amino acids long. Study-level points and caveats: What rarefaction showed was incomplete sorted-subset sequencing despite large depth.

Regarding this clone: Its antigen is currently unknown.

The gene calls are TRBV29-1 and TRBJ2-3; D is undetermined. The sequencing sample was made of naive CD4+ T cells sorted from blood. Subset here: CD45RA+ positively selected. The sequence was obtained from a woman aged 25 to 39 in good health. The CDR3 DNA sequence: TGCAGCGTTGAAAAGGGATCGGATACGCAGTATTTT. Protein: CSVEKGSDTQYF.